A selection of T cell receptor beta chains follows, all from one sample in a study of CD8 T cells in Susac syndrome. One entry per CDR3 protein, called by TCRdb with MiXCR from the immunoSEQ multiplex PCR reads. In the table there are around 130,000 distinct CDR3 sequences, roughly 94% of which are singletons. The source material was CD4+ T cells from PBMCs. The receptors were gathered from a human donor with multiple sclerosis. CDR3s include the opening cysteine and the closing phenylalanine or tryptophan. The D gene is left open where the match is weak. Only part of the rows carry a size: once, few, many, or a class if the clone is expanded.

NA | TRBJ1-2 | NA | TRBV2 | CASGGLGAYGYTF | TGTGCCAGCGGGGGACTGGGGGCTTATGGCTACACCTTC
NA | TRBJ2-3 | NA | TRBV19 | CASSIDWTVDTQYF | TGTGCCAGTAGTATAGATTGGACGGTTGATACGCAGTATTTT
NA | TRBJ1-6 | NA | TRBV7-9 | CASSRSPDSGYNSPLHF | TGTGCCAGCAGCCGCTCCCCCGACTCCGGCTATAATTCACCCCTCCACTTT
once | TRBJ2-7 | TRBD1 | TRBV18 | CASSPVDRAIEQYF | TGTGCCAGCTCACCCGTGGACAGGGCCATCGAGCAGTACTTC
NA | TRBJ1-2 | NA | TRBV3-1 | CASSQGGHFYGYTF | TGTGCCAGCAGCCAAGGAGGACACTTCTATGGCTACACCTTC
NA | TRBJ1-3 | TRBD1 | TRBV10-2 | CASSLQGDSGNTIYF | TGCGCCAGCAGCCTTCAGGGGGACTCTGGAAACACCATATATTTT
NA | TRBJ2-5 | NA | TRBV10-3 | CAISDQETQYF | TGTGCCATCAGTGATCAGGAGACCCAGTACTTC
NA | TRBJ2-7 | TRBD1 | TRBV12-3/TRBV12-4 | CASSTRQGAYEQYF | TGTGCCAGCAGTACCCGACAGGGGGCGTACGAGCAGTACTTC
NA | TRBJ2-1 | TRBD2 | TRBV6-5 | CASSYFPLAASYNEQFF | TGTGCCAGCAGTTACTTCCCTCTAGCGGCCTCCTACAATGAGCAGTTCTTC
NA | TRBJ2-2 | NA | TRBV2 | CATQANTNTGELFF | TGTGCCACCCAGGCCAATACGAACACCGGGGAGCTGTTTTTT
NA | TRBJ1-2 | NA | TRBV12-3/TRBV12-4 | CASSSARVHGYTF | TGTGCCAGCAGTTCGGCCCGGGTGCATGGCTACACCTTC
NA | TRBJ2-7 | NA | TRBV12-3/TRBV12-4 | CASRAEYEQYF | TGTGCCAGCAGGGCTGAATACGAGCAGTACTTC
NA | TRBJ2-5 | TRBD1 | TRBV7-9 | CASSSGQGVRFGETQYF | TGTGCCAGCAGCTCAGGACAGGGAGTTAGATTCGGGGAGACCCAGTACTTC
once | TRBJ2-1 | NA | TRBV5-1 | CASSHRDTRRREQFF | TGCGCCAGCAGCCACCGGGACACCAGACGCCGGGAGCAGTTCTTC
NA | TRBJ1-1 | NA | TRBV30 | CAWSPGPAFF | TGTGCCTGGAGTCCGGGACCAGCTTTCTTT
NA | TRBJ2-6 | NA | TRBV29-1 | CSVGDSGSSGANVLTF | TGCAGCGTTGGCGACAGTGGAAGCTCTGGGGCCAACGTCCTGACTTTC
NA | TRBJ1-1 | NA | TRBV4-3 | CASSPRGGRGAHTEAFF | TGCGCCAGCAGCCCCCGCGGGGGGCGGGGGGCACACACTGAAGCTTTCTTT
NA | TRBJ2-7 | TRBD1 | TRBV6-1 | CASWPGQGASYEQYF | TGTGCCAGTTGGCCGGGACAGGGGGCGTCCTACGAGCAGTACTTC
NA | TRBJ2-1 | NA | TRBV9 | CASSAHFSYNEQFF | TGTGCCAGCAGCGCCCATTTCTCCTACAATGAGCAGTTCTTC
NA | TRBJ2-5 | TRBD2 | TRBV9 | CASSVDPSGEETQYF | TGTGCCAGCAGCGTAGACCCTAGCGGAGAAGAGACCCAGTACTTC
NA | TRBJ1-5 | TRBD1 | TRBV3-1 | CASSQNGQGNQPQHF | TGTGCCAGCAGCCAAAACGGACAGGGGAATCAGCCCCAGCATTTT
NA | TRBJ2-1 | TRBD1 | TRBV19 | CASSNRDRSYNEQFF | TGTGCCAGTAGTAACCGGGACAGATCCTACAATGAGCAGTTCTTC